The clone carrying this T cell receptor (beta chain) was observed once. The sample originates from a study of cytomegalovirus exposure and HLA in healthy donors. TCRdb's copy holds only in-frame clones and misses some; the assay was immunoSEQ multiplex PCR. Of roughly 300,000 clones listed, roughly 87% were seen once; the top ten hold approximately 1.1%. Material for sequencing was PBMCs. This TCR derives from a woman aged 30 to 39 in good health and CMV-seropositive.

The CDR3 loop is CASSYQGFGGNTIYF. CDR3 bases: TGTGCCAGCAGTTATCAGGGATTCGGCGGAAACACCATATATTTT. The V call is TRBV6-5, the J call TRBJ1-3; perhaps TRBD1 as D (5 bases). V gave up 3 bases and J gave up 4 bases, with 13 bases separating them. CDR3 length equals 15 residues. Looked up from germline, CDR1 is MNHEY and CDR2 is SVGAGI.